This record covers a single T cell receptor (beta chain). The data originate from a study of CD8 T cells in Susac syndrome. Random-hexamer reverse transcription was applied to about 0.5 to 1 ug RNA. TCRdb analysed the immunoSEQ multiplex PCR reads with MiXCR anew, one entry per CDR3 protein. The table lists roughly 140,000 distinct CDR3 sequences, around 95% of them singletons. The germline CDR1 and CDR2 sequences are SGHVS and FNYEAQ. Trimming took 4 bases from V and 10 from J; bases not matched to a gene: 4. The CDR3 has 14 amino acids. The receptor was derived from a human donor with Susac syndrome. Material: CD4+ T cells from PBMCs. The genes are TRBV7-6 and TRBJ2-1; 13 bases are shared with TRBD2. CDR3 sequence: CASSSSGLAGEQFF. The CDR3 bases are TGTGCCAGCAGCTCGTCGGGACTAGCGGGGGAGCAGTTCTTC.